What follows describes a single TCR beta chain. The source of the sample is a study of shared clonotypes between healthy human individuals. As for the study in general: Three CD4 naive, three CD4 memory, two CD8 naive and one CD8 memory plate were used per donor.

CDR3 length equals 15 residues. V lost 4 bases and J lost 0, with 13 bases in between. CDR1 is MGHRA, CDR2 YSYEKL, per germline. The input for sorted-subset replicate PCRs was approximately 200 ng DNA, around 30,000 T cell genomes. Study processing details: Without quality scores, immunoSEQ junctional reads could not be filtered like full-length reads. Sequencing used immunoSEQ multiplex PCR; TCRdb keeps in-frame clones, though not all of them. V, J and clone size were drawn from that table, and D and trimming were deduced from the DNA. The table has some 2.1 million clones, roughly 96% seen once. CD4+ cells yielded CD45RA+ naive and CD45RA-negative memory subsets.

The clonotype was recovered from a man between 18 and 29 years old in good health. Sequences were obtained from naive CD4+ T cells sorted from blood. The subset was: CD45RA+ positively selected. This chain links TRBV4-1 with TRBJ2-7; either TRBD1 or TRBD2 may fit D (5 bases each). CDR3 amino acids: CASSPRDRSSYEQYF. The DNA of the CDR3 is TGCGCCAGCAGCCCCCGGGACCGCAGCTCCTACGAGCAGTACTTC.